The present TCR beta chain was sequenced within a study of molecular identifiers for immune sequencing clone quantification. This clonotype was found many times. Its antigen remains unidentified. Previously described methods and listed TCR primers were employed for the bulk TCR libraries. One entry per CDR3 protein results from TCRdb running MiXCR on the PCR reads. The table records some 320,000 distinct CDR3 sequences, about 23% of them present only once. Sorting isolated naive CD8 T cells as CD8+CD4-CCR7+CD45RA+ events. Germline CDR1 MNHNY, CDR2 SVGAGI (reference sequence). The V end lost 7 bases, the J end lost 5 bases, and 20 bases lay between the germline ends. There are 15 residues in the CDR3. Study conclusions and caveats: Identical barcode-sharing TCR molecules could lead to underestimated sizes for highly expanded clones.

The TCR comes from a human donor in good health. Some libraries in this study had Jurkat cell RNA spiked in. Source material: naive CD8+ T cells from blood, with Jurkat cell RNA spiked in. Subset described: FACS-sorted CD8+CD4-CCR7+CD45RA+ naive T cells. The genes are TRBV6-6 and TRBJ1-1; no definite D call. The CDR3 region is CASTDGPFGGTEAFF. Here the CDR3 DNA reads TGTGCCAGCACCGACGGGCCCTTCGGTGGAACTGAAGCTTTCTTT.